The clone carrying this T cell receptor (beta chain) was counted a few times. The method was immunoSEQ multiplex PCR; TCRdb's version includes in-frame clones alone and lacks a portion of them. The sample shows more than 550,000 clones, less than 95% of them seen only once. The data are from a study of shared clonotypes between healthy human individuals. Looked up from germline, CDR1 is SSHAT and CDR2 is FNYEAQ (reference sequence). V lost 5 bases and J lost 2; bases outside the gene matches: 11. CDR3 length: 18 residues. The chain carries TRBV7-7 and TRBJ2-5; 13 nucleotides agree with TRBD2. The clonotype comes from a man in his late teens or twenties in good health. Some clones in this sample may be carry-over from other donors' samples. The sequencing sample was made of memory CD8+ T cells from PBMCs. Subset of the sample: CD45RO+ cells pooled with CCR7-negative TemRA cells. CDR3 sequence reads: CASSPTTSGRARQETQYF. CDR3 DNA: TGTGCCAGCAGCCCCACTACTAGCGGGAGGGCCCGGCAAGAGACCCAGTACTTC.